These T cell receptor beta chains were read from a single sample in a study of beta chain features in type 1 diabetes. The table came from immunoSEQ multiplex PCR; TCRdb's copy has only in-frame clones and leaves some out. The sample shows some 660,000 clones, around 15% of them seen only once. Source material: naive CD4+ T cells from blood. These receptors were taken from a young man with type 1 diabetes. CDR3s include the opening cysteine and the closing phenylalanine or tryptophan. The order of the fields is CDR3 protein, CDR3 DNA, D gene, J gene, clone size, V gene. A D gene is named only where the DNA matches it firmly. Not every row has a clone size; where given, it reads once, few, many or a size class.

cdr3_aa: CASSLAGRQETQYF
cdr3_nt: TGTGCCAGCAGCTTAGCGGGCAGGCAAGAGACCCAGTACTTC
d_call: -
j_call: TRBJ2-5
clone_size: -
v_call: TRBV7-2

cdr3_aa: CASSPTLNYGYTF
cdr3_nt: TGTGCCAGCAGCCCCACACTGAACTATGGCTACACCTTC
d_call: -
j_call: TRBJ1-2
clone_size: -
v_call: TRBV11-2

cdr3_aa: CASRSSGAFF
cdr3_nt: TGTGCCAGCCGCTCTTCGGGAGCTTTCTTT
d_call: -
j_call: TRBJ1-1
clone_size: few
v_call: TRBV28

cdr3_aa: CAWSPGDRAYGYTF
cdr3_nt: TGTGCCTGGAGTCCGGGGGACAGGGCATATGGCTACACCTTC
d_call: TRBD1
j_call: TRBJ1-2
clone_size: few
v_call: TRBV30

cdr3_aa: CASSPRGGRTNEKLFF
cdr3_nt: TGTGCCAGCAGCCCCCGAGGGGGGAGAACTAATGAAAAACTGTTTTTT
d_call: -
j_call: TRBJ1-4
clone_size: few
v_call: TRBV7-9

cdr3_aa: CATTGPYGYNEQFF
cdr3_nt: TGTGCCACCACCGGACCCTATGGATACAATGAGCAGTTCTTC
d_call: -
j_call: TRBJ2-1
clone_size: few
v_call: TRBV30

cdr3_aa: CASSKRGQGHEQYF
cdr3_nt: TGTGCCAGCAGCAAACGCGGACAGGGCCACGAGCAGTACTTC
d_call: -
j_call: TRBJ2-7
clone_size: few
v_call: TRBV21-1

cdr3_aa: CASSLASDSKIAGELFF
cdr3_nt: TGTGCCAGCAGCTTAGCGAGTGACAGCAAGATAGCCGGGGAGCTGTTTTTT
d_call: -
j_call: TRBJ2-2
clone_size: -
v_call: TRBV7-9

cdr3_aa: CASSLKRAFPDTQYF
cdr3_nt: TGTGCCAGCAGCTTAAAACGGGCCTTCCCAGATACGCAGTATTTT
d_call: -
j_call: TRBJ2-3
clone_size: -
v_call: TRBV13

cdr3_aa: CSVGGYTF
cdr3_nt: TGCAGCGTGGGTGGCTACACCTTC
d_call: -
j_call: TRBJ1-2
clone_size: -
v_call: TRBV29-1

cdr3_aa: CASSVDRGPLHF
cdr3_nt: TGTGCCAGCAGCGTTGACAGGGGGCCCCTCCACTTT
d_call: TRBD1
j_call: TRBJ1-6
clone_size: few
v_call: TRBV9

cdr3_aa: CASSQSFTRAGNTIYF
cdr3_nt: TGCGCCAGCAGCCAGTCCTTTACCCGCGCTGGAAACACCATATATTTT
d_call: -
j_call: TRBJ1-3
clone_size: few
v_call: TRBV4-3

cdr3_aa: CASSLAYEQYF
cdr3_nt: TGTGCCAGCAGTCTAGCGTACGAGCAGTACTTC
d_call: -
j_call: TRBJ2-7
clone_size: few
v_call: TRBV11-2

cdr3_aa: CASSLGTGETLYHEQYF
cdr3_nt: TGTGCCAGCAGCTTAGGTACGGGAGAGACTTTGTACCACGAGCAGTACTTC
d_call: -
j_call: TRBJ2-7
clone_size: few
v_call: TRBV7-9

cdr3_aa: CASSPGRGNQPQHF
cdr3_nt: TGCGCCAGCAGCCCGGGGCGGGGAAATCAGCCCCAGCATTTT
d_call: -
j_call: TRBJ1-5
clone_size: few
v_call: TRBV5-1

cdr3_aa: CATSNGGSSYNEQFF
cdr3_nt: TGTGCCACCTCGAACGGCGGTAGCTCCTACAATGAGCAGTTCTTC
d_call: -
j_call: TRBJ2-1
clone_size: few
v_call: TRBV10-3